The entry below describes one T cell receptor beta chain. Its antigen is not known. Sequence at one end of the junction differs from germline and may be a read error. The data are from a study of blood T cells in healthy people across ages. General study findings and limits: Expanded clonotype changes were possibly confounded by unknown donor CMV status.

Isolating PBMCs gave at least 6.5 million of these cells per sample. Using a J-beta primer mix together with a sample-barcoded 5' primer, a second PCR was run for roughly 7 to 11 cycles. TCRdb re-derived calls from the 5' RACE reads in MiXCR, one entry per CDR3 protein. Of 630,000 or so distinct CDR3 sequences listed, about 30% are singletons. The CDR3 is 17 amino acids. Germline assignment: CDR1 LGHNA and CDR2 YNFKEQ. Material for sequencing was blood. The chain links TRBV4-2 to TRBJ2-1; a possible D gene is TRBD1 (6 bases). The clonotype originates from a woman over 75 in good health. CDR3 DNA sequence: TGTGCCTGCAGCCAGGGACAAACTAGTGACTCCTACAATGAGCAGTTCTTC. This translates into CACSQGQTSDSYNEQFF.